Each of the 18 T cell receptor beta chains below was sequenced from the same sample in a study of T cell responses to AZD1222 COVID-19 vaccine. Method: immunoSEQ multiplex PCR; TCRdb's copy keeps in-frame clones and lacks some. This sample carries 150,000 to 200,000 clones, around 88% of them seen once, and the ten largest clones take more than 7%. The sequencing used peripheral blood, collected on day 0 of AZD1222 vaccination. The origin of the receptors is an adult in good health.

The V gene is TRBV7-9, the J gene TRBJ1-6, with 7 bases that match TRBD1. CDR1 is SEHNR and CDR2 is FQNEAQ in the germline V gene (reference sequence). There are 18 residues in the CDR3. Unmatched junction bases numbered 19, after V lost 5 bases and J lost 9 bases. CDR3 sequence: CASSPWAGGSSSASPLHF. CDR3 sequence (DNA): TGTGCCAGCAGCCCCTGGGCAGGGGGATCCTCTAGTGCTTCACCCCTCCACTTT.

The V and J genes are TRBV29-1 and TRBJ1-2; the match to TRBD1 covers 8 bases. Germline values: CDR1 SQVTM, CDR2 ANQGSEA. The CDR3 sequence is 11 residues long. The V gene end was trimmed by 7 bases and the J gene end by 6 bases; junction bases not matched to a gene: 4. The CDR3: CSARTGNGYTF. CDR3 DNA: TGCAGCGCTCGGACAGGGAATGGCTACACCTTC. The variable domain in full, completed from reference TRBV29-1 and TRBJ1-2, reads SAVISQKPSRDICQRGTSLTIQCQVDSQVTMMFWYRQQPGQSLTLIATANQGSEATYESGFVIDKFPISRPNLTFSTLTVSNMSPEDSSIYLCSARTGNGYTFGSGTRLTVV.

The chain has TRBV9 and TRBJ1-6, with 9 bases fitting TRBD1. The CDR3 totals 15 residues. Trimming removed 0 bases from V and 10 bases from J; junction bases left unmatched: 5. The V gene's germline CDR1 is SGDLS and CDR2 YYNGEE. The CDR3 sequence: CASSVEQGARSPLHF. The CDR3 nucleotides are TGTGCCAGCAGCGTAGAACAGGGGGCGAGATCACCCCTCCACTTT.

The chain uses TRBV9 and TRBJ2-7; D is perhaps TRBD1 or TRBD2 (5 bases each). The V gene's germline CDR1 is SGDLS and CDR2 YYNGEE. This CDR3 region has 15 residues. V lost 0 bases and J 2 bases, leaving 12 bases between the germline ends. The CDR3 loop is CASSVGADTTYEQYF. CDR3 bases: TGTGCCAGCAGCGTAGGAGCGGACACCACCTACGAGCAGTACTTC.

The gene calls are TRBV24-1 and TRBJ2-5; TRBD2 is a possible D gene (6 bases). The germline V gene encodes CDR1 KGHDR and CDR2 SFDVKD. The CDR3 is 15 residues long. V was cut by 4 bases and J by 5 bases, with 16 bases left in between. CDR3 bases: TGTGCCACCAGTGAGGGCGGGGTCGACGGGGAGACCCAGTACTTC. Encoded protein: CATSEGGVDGETQYF.

This sequence joins TRBV6-6 and TRBJ1-3; D may be TRBD1 (6 bases). Trimming shortened V by 0 bases and J by 0 bases, and 6 bases separated the two germline ends. The CDR3 is made up of 15 amino acids. Germline V gene data show CDR1 as MNHNY and CDR2 as SVGAGI (reference sequence). CDR3 DNA: TGTGCCAGCAGTTACTCAGGGGGCTCTGGAAACACCATATATTTT. Translated, it gives CASSYSGGSGNTIYF.

Only a few counts were recorded for this clone. The genes are TRBV7-2 and TRBJ2-7, with 7 positions matching TRBD1. There are 15 residues in the CDR3. The ends lost 4 bases at V and 3 bases at J; junction bases unmatched: 9. Looked up from germline, CDR1 is SGHTA and CDR2 is FQGNSA. The CDR3: CASSYTGTEGYEQYF. Here the CDR3 DNA reads TGTGCCAGCAGCTACACGGGGACAGAGGGCTACGAGCAGTACTTC.

The V call is TRBV5-6, the J call TRBJ2-7, with D possibly being TRBD2 (5 bases). The CDR3 has 16 residues. Germline V lookup: CDR1 SGHDT, CDR2 YYEEEE. With 0 bases removed from V and 2 bases from J, the gap between germline ends came to 15 bases. CDR3 nucleotide sequence: TGTGCCAGCAGCTTGGGGACTTGGGTGCCGGCCTACGAGCAGTACTTC. This codes for CASSLGTWVPAYEQYF.

This clone was seen only once. The chain recombines TRBV7-9 with TRBJ1-1; D not certain. Trimming stripped 4 bases from V and 3 bases from J, with 12 bases between. CDR3 size: 14 residues. CDR1 is SEHNR, CDR2 FQNEAQ, per germline (reference sequence). The chain's CDR3 is CASSWVGMDTEAFF. The CDR3 DNA is TGTGCCAGCAGCTGGGTGGGGATGGACACTGAAGCTTTCTTT.

The rearrangement links TRBV5-1 to TRBJ1-4; D is possibly TRBD1 (6 bases). V dropped 0 bases and J dropped 7 bases, with 13 bases sitting between them. The CDR3 runs 15 residues. The V gene's germline CDR1 is SGHRS and CDR2 YFSETQ. CDR3 sequence reads: CASSLDVGAGEKLFF. CDR3 nucleotide sequence: TGCGCCAGCAGCTTGGATGTGGGGGCGGGTGAAAAACTGTTTTTT.

The rearrangement links TRBV28 to TRBJ2-7; possibly TRBD2 for D (6 bases). Between the trimmed V and J ends, which lost 7 bases and 4 bases, there was a span of 17 bases. Germline V gene sequence: CDR1 MDHEN, CDR2 SYDVKM. CDR3 length equals 14 residues. The CDR3 spells CASNREPRGYEQYF. As DNA, the CDR3 is TGTGCCAGCAATCGGGAGCCTAGGGGATACGAGCAGTACTTC.

This sequence joins TRBV7-6 and TRBJ2-3; the D gene is possibly TRBD1 (6 bases). The CDR3 consists of 15 residues. V was cut by 3 bases and J by 6 bases, with 16 bases left in between. The V gene's germline CDR1 is SGHVS and CDR2 FNYEAQ. Here the CDR3 DNA reads TGTGCCAGCAGCTTGGGCTCCGGGACACTTGATACGCAGTATTTT. Protein product: CASSLGSGTLDTQYF.

In its sample, this clone was seen once. The chain joins TRBV7-8 to TRBJ1-2; 8 nucleotides align to TRBD1. Trimming at V came to 4 bases and at J to 6 bases, leaving 7 bases not matched to a gene. The CDR3 extends over 14 amino acids. The V gene's germline CDR1 is SGHVS and CDR2 FQNEAQ. Written as DNA, the CDR3 is TGTGCCAGCAGCTCTAACAGGGGGGATCATGGCTACACCTTC. Protein sequence: CASSSNRGDHGYTF.

As DNA, the CDR3 is TGTGCCAGCAGTGAAGGGGGGCCTAGCCTTGAGCAGTTCTTC. Protein product: CASSEGGPSLEQFF. The V and J genes are TRBV6-4 and TRBJ2-1; the D gene could be TRBD1 or TRBD2 (6 bases each). The germline V gene encodes CDR1 MRHNA and CDR2 SNTAGT. This CDR3 has 14 residues. V was clipped by 3 bases and J by 9 bases, with 15 bases between them.

This chain links TRBV19 with TRBJ1-5; tentative D call: TRBD1 (6 bases). This CDR3 spans 14 amino acids. Germline V lookup: CDR1 LNHDA, CDR2 SQIVND (reference sequence). Trimming cost V 8 bases and J 5 bases, with 16 bases left between them. The CDR3 reads CASSSDSVYQPQHF. The CDR3 DNA reads as TGTGCCAGTTCCTCGGACAGCGTTTATCAGCCCCAGCATTTT.

In this sample, this clone turned up once. The chain joins TRBV6-2 or TRBV6-3 to TRBJ1-4; maybe TRBD1 (6 bases). The germline CDR1 and CDR2 sequences are MNHEY and SVGEGT. The CDR3 sequence is 14 residues long. V was pared by 6 bases and J by 5 bases, with 13 bases between. DNA for the CDR3: TGTGCCAGCAGCCCCGACAGGATCAATGAAAAACTGTTTTTT. It encodes CASSPDRINEKLFF.

The J gene is TRBJ1-1, the V gene TRBV5-4, with TRBD1 matching 12 bases. The germline V gene has CDR1 SGHNT and CDR2 YYREEE (reference sequence). CDR3 length: 17 residues. With V trimmed by 4 bases and J by 1 base, 8 bases remained unmatched. DNA for the CDR3: TGTGCCAGCAGCCGCCGGGACAGGGGGCGGTGGAACACTGAAGCTTTCTTT. This gives the protein CASSRRDRGRWNTEAFF.

The table lists this clone with a count of one. J is TRBJ2-7 and V is TRBV5-1, with a tentative D call TRBD1 (5 bases). Germline CDR1 reads SGHRS; CDR2 reads YFSETQ. This CDR3 region has 16 residues. Trimming shortened V by 2 bases and J by 1 base, and 16 bases separated the two germline ends. For the CDR3, the DNA is TGCGCCAGCAGCTTCGGCTTAGGGGTTACATCCTACGAGCAGTACTTC. This encodes CASSFGLGVTSYEQYF.